Presented here are 12 T cell receptor beta chains from one specimen sequenced in a study of metastatic and nonmetastatic thyroid tumors. TCRdb reprocessed the PCR reads via MiXCR. The profile shows some 20,000 clones, 36% of them singletons. Prior to thyroid surgery, none of the patients had received any treatment. The source material was tumor tissue. The receptors here all came from a female donor with papillary thyroid cancer or a benign thyroid nodule (not recorded which). Some clones in this sample may be carry-over from other donors' samples.

This chain links TRBV20-1 with TRBJ1-6; D perhaps matches TRBD1 (5 bases). CDR3 size: 14 residues. The ends were cut back, 6 bases at V and 5 bases at J, with 14 bases in the middle. Per germline, CDR1 DFQATT and CDR2 SNEGSKA (reference sequence). The CDR3 DNA reads TGCAGTGCCGTCCCCCAGGGTAATAATTCACCCCTCCACTTT. This encodes CSAVPQGNNSPLHF.

A note on this clone: Without the conserved terminal phenylalanine or tryptophan, this CDR3 likely stems from a read error. The rearrangement uses TRBV7-2 and TRBJ2-3; the D gene could be TRBD1 or TRBD2 (5 bases each). CDR1 is SGHTA and CDR2 is FQGNSA in the germline V gene. CDR3 size: 14 residues. Trimming removed 6 bases from V and 2 bases from J, with 12 bases in between. The CDR3 loop reads CASRRPGPTDTQYS. CDR3 bases: TGTGCCAGCAGACGACCGGGACCCACAGATACGCAGTATTCT.

This chain joins TRBV10-3 and TRBJ1-3, with TRBD1 matching over 7 bases. The junction had 10 bases not matched to a gene; V was cut back by 7 bases and J by 7 bases. CDR1 is ENHRY, CDR2 SYGVKD, per germline. The CDR3 length is 14 residues. This CDR3 reads CAITRDSSSNTIYF. DNA for the CDR3: TGTGCCATCACACGGGACAGCTCCTCGAACACCATATATTTT.

The gene calls are TRBV28 and TRBJ1-2; possibly TRBD1 for D (5 bases). Germline CDR1 MDHEN, CDR2 SYDVKM. The CDR3 totals 14 residues. V was trimmed by 7 bases and J by 5 bases, leaving 17 bases between them. The CDR3 coding sequence is TGTGCCAGCAAACCGACAGAGCTATATTATGGCTACACCTTC. Translated: CASKPTELYYGYTF.

The chain has TRBV9 and TRBJ1-2; D is possibly TRBD1 (5 bases). From germline, CDR1 is SGDLS and CDR2 YYNGEE. V lost 6 bases, J lost 6 bases, and 18 bases lay in between. This CDR3 comprises 14 residues. The CDR3 region has the DNA TGTGCCAGCACATACAGGTGGGGTGGCCATGGCTACACCTTC. Amino acids: CASTYRWGGHGYTF.

This clone turned up a few times. The chain joins TRBV6-1 to TRBJ2-7; D is possibly TRBD1 or TRBD2 (6 bases each). The CDR3 spans 15 residues. Germline V lookup: CDR1 MNHNS, CDR2 SASEGT. The V end was cut by 5 bases, the J end by 5 bases, with 19 bases between. The DNA for the CDR3 is TGTGCCAGCAGTCATGCCGGGACATGGGAGGACGAGCAGTACTTC. Its translation: CASSHAGTWEDEQYF.

This chain links TRBV5-1 with TRBJ2-1; 7 bases are shared with TRBD1. This CDR3 comprises 15 residues. Germline lookup yields CDR1 SGHRS and CDR2 YFSETQ. V shed 0 bases and J 8 bases; nucleotides not matched to a gene: 8. The CDR3 loop reads CASSLAGGPWDEQFF. The CDR3 DNA reads as TGCGCCAGCAGCTTGGCAGGGGGTCCGTGGGATGAGCAGTTCTTC.

This clone is a singleton in its sample. The V and J genes are TRBV7-9 and TRBJ2-5, with D tentatively TRBD1 (6 bases). This CDR3 comprises 15 residues. The germline gives CDR1 SEHNR, CDR2 FQNEAQ (reference sequence). V was clipped by 10 bases and J by 0 bases, with 18 bases between them. The CDR3 sequence: CAISTGQPYQETQYF. The CDR3 nucleotides read TGTGCCATCAGTACAGGACAGCCGTACCAAGAGACCCAGTACTTC. The full variable domain, rest sourced from reference TRBV7-9 and TRBJ2-5, is DTGVSQNPRHKITKRGQNVTFRCDPISEHNRLYWYRQTLGQGPEFLTYFQNEAQLEKSRLLSDRFSAERPKGSFSTLEIQRTEQGDSAMYLCAISTGQPYQETQYFGPGTRLLVL.

In this sample, this clone turned up a few times. The J gene is TRBJ1-6, the V gene TRBV27; D possibly corresponds to TRBD1 (6 bases). V lost 5 bases to trimming and J lost 10 bases, with 12 bases between them. Germline V gene lookup returns CDR1 MNHEY and CDR2 SMNVEV (reference sequence). The CDR3 totals 13 residues. The CDR3 nucleotides are TGTGCCAGCAGTACCCAGGGGTACTCACCCCTCCACTTT. Amino acids: CASSTQGYSPLHF.

This clone was counted only a few times. The chain joins TRBV12-3 or TRBV12-4 to TRBJ2-7, with D perhaps being TRBD1 or TRBD2 (6 bases each). This CDR3 has 15 residues. The V gene lost 5 bases and the J gene lost 2 bases, with 16 bases spanning the gap. The DNA for the CDR3 is TGTGCCAGCAGTCCTAGGGGGGACTCCCCCTACGAGCAGTACTTC. Translated: CASSPRGDSPYEQYF.

This clone was observed a handful of times. The chain links TRBV5-1 to TRBJ2-5, with D unclear. The germline CDR1 and CDR2 sequences are SGHRS and YFSETQ. V was shortened by 5 bases and J by 2 bases, with 25 bases between the two germline ends. This CDR3 spans 18 amino acids. The CDR3 loop is CASSSGQASSTFQETQYF. The CDR3, as DNA: TGCGCCAGCAGTTCCGGGCAGGCCTCATCAACCTTTCAAGAGACCCAGTACTTC.

By share, this clone counts as medium-sized. The sample contains more than one DNA sequence encoding this CDR3. The rearrangement uses TRBV20-1 and TRBJ2-4; 7 bases are a match to TRBD1. V was clipped by 0 bases and J by 5 bases; unmatched bases: 10. Germline CDR1 is DFQATT and CDR2 is SNEGSKA (reference sequence). CDR3 size: 16 residues. CDR3 DNA: TGCAGTGCTAGAGATCCCGGACAGGCAATCCAAAACATTCAGTACTTC. It specifies CSARDPGQAIQNIQYF.